One and the same sample provided the 14 T cell receptor delta chains below, sequenced in a study of gammadelta T cells in human blood. TCRdb reanalysed the RT-PCR reads via CATT. The sample has 700 to 900 delta-chain clones; 50% to 65% are singletons. The sequenced sample consisted of Vgamma9Vdelta2 gamma-delta T cells from cord blood. Every receptor here comes from a newborn.

Worth noting for this clone: This may be a read error: a much more frequent sequence differs by one nucleotide. The same CDR3 can be traced to other DNA sequences in this sample. This rearrangement joins TRDV2 to TRDJ1; TRDD3 agrees at 8 bases. V dropped 2 bases and J dropped 0; count of bases not matched to a gene: 31. Germline values: CDR1 GEAIGNYY, CDR2 EKD. The CDR3 runs 24 residues. CDR3 coding DNA: TGTGCCTGTGACAAGGGTGGTCTCGGAGGAACTACTGGGGGGCTCCCCTCGTACACCGATAAACTCATCTTT. Translation: CACDKGGLGGTTGGLPSYTDKLIF.

This clone appeared a few times. Possible read error: a much larger clone is one base away. This chain connects TRDV2 to TRDJ1; 12 nucleotides match TRDD3. Germline V gene data show CDR1 as GEAIGNYY and CDR2 as EKD. CDR3 length: 21 amino acids. V lost 2 bases and J lost 0; bases outside the gene matches: 18. The DNA for the CDR3 is TGTGCCTGTGACAAAATTCGACTGGGGGATACTTGGTACGTGTACACCGATAAACTCATCTTT. Translating it yields CACDKIRLGDTWYVYTDKLIF.

Comments on this clone: Given a far larger clone just one base away, this is likely a sequencing read error. The chain uses TRDV2 and TRDJ3, with 8 bases matching TRDD3. V dropped 0 bases and J dropped 0; count of bases not matched to a gene: 12. The CDR3 has 21 residues. Per germline, CDR1 GEAIGNYY and CDR2 EKD. This CDR3 is CACDTLSGGCFSSWDTRQMFF. The CDR3 DNA reads TGTGCCTGTGACACCTTAAGTGGGGGATGTTTCAGCTCCTGGGACACCCGACAGATGTTTTTC.

Points on this clone: With a far larger clone one base away, a read error is the likely cause. The chain links TRDV2 to TRDJ1, with 9 bases aligning to TRDD3. CDR3 length: 17 residues. Germline V gives CDR1 GEAIGNYY, CDR2 EKD. Trimming cost V 0 bases and J 0 bases; bases outside gene matches: 7. CDR3 coding DNA: TGTGCCTGTGACACCAGTACTGGGGGACGGTACACCGATAAACTCATCTTT. Its protein is CACDTSTGGRYTDKLIF.

As to this clone: Translating this DNA gives a protein that differs at residue 4 from the TCRdb one, which belongs to a much larger clone; a read error is likely, and the protein shown is this translation. The rearrangement uses TRDV2 and TRDJ1; TRDD3 might be the D (6 bases). The CDR3 length is 16 residues. V lost 5 bases and J 0 bases, leaving 18 bases between the germline ends. Per germline, CDR1 GEAIGNYY and CDR2 EKD. The CDR3: CACVPRTGRNTDKLIF. CDR3 bases: TGTGCCTGTGTCCCTCGTACTGGGCGGAACACCGATAAACTCATCTTT.

On this clone itself: A far larger clone is off by one base, so a read error is likely. The chain uses TRDV2 and TRDJ3, with D tentatively TRDD3 (6 bases). V was shortened by 3 bases and J by 0 bases, with 11 bases between the two germline ends. The length of the CDR3 is 17 residues. CDR1 GEAIGNYY and CDR2 EKD come from the germline V gene. Written as DNA, the CDR3 is TGTGCCTGTGACTACGGGGGGAGCTCCTGGGACACCCGACAGATGTTTTTC. Translation gives CACDYGGSSWDTRQMFF.

A remark on this clone: One base separates it from a far larger clone, so it is likely a read error. The chain has TRDV2 and TRDJ1; TRDD3 aligns across 7 bases. The V gene's germline CDR1 is GEAIGNYY and CDR2 EKD. CDR3 size: 17 residues. V was clipped by 9 bases and J by 0 bases; unmatched bases: 18. The CDR3 spells CARGGYGGRQYTDKLIF. CDR3 sequence (DNA): TGTGCCCGTGGAGGATATGGGGGAAGACAGTACACCGATAAACTCATCTTT.

In the case of this clone: A far larger clone lies a single base away; this is likely a read error. This specimen includes other DNA sequences encoding the same CDR3. This chain links TRDV2 with TRDJ2, with 13 bases aligning to TRDD3. This CDR3 is built from 16 residues. CDR1 is GEAIGNYY and CDR2 is EKD in the germline V gene. CDR3 amino acids: CACDNRLGDTTAQLFF. The CDR3 DNA is TGTGCCTGTGACAATCGACTGGGGGATACGACAGCACAACTCTTCTTC.

This clone is large by share. This sample includes further DNA sequences coding for the same CDR3. This chain links TRDV2 with TRDJ1, with 7 bases matching TRDD3. Trimming at V came to 0 bases and at J to 3 bases, leaving 3 bases not matched to a gene. This CDR3 is built from 14 residues. Germline CDR1 GEAIGNYY, CDR2 EKD. CDR3 coding DNA: TGTGCCTGTGACACCGGAACTGGGGCCGATAAACTCATCTTT. The encoded protein is CACDTGTGADKLIF.

Worth noting for this clone: Since a far larger clone is one base different, this is likely a read error. This same CDR3 is encoded by further DNA sequences in the sample. This chain links TRDV2 with TRDJ3; 7 bases agree with TRDD3. This CDR3 has 19 residues. Germline V CDR1 and CDR2: GEAIGNYY, EKD. Losses at the gene ends were 0 bases for V and 2 bases for J; bases not matched to a gene: 9. CDR3 amino acids: CACDTGSGYRAWDTRQMFF. The DNA for the CDR3 is TGTGCCTGTGACACCGGTTCGGGATACCGAGCCTGGGACACCCGACAGATGTTTTTC.

This clone appeared once. A far larger clone is a single base away, which makes a read error likely. V and J are TRDV2 and TRDJ3, with TRDD3 matching 10 bases. This CDR3 is 21 amino acids long. Germline assignment: CDR1 GEAIGNYY and CDR2 EKD. V gave up 2 bases and J gave up 0 bases; unmatched junction bases: 12. CDR3 sequence: CACDIAVLGDPSSWDTRQMFF. The CDR3 nucleotides are TGTGCCTGTGACATCGCAGTACTGGGGGATCCGAGCTCCTGGGACACCCGACAGATGTTTTTC.

As concerns this clone: This probably arose from a read error, given a far larger clone one base away. The rearrangement uses TRDV2 and TRDJ2; D is unresolved. The germline CDR1 and CDR2 sequences are GEAIGNYY and EKD. The CDR3 is 18 amino acids. The CDR3 protein is CACDTVELGDPLTTQLFF. The CDR3 DNA follows: TGTGCCTGTGACACGGTTGAACTAGGAGATCCTTTGACAACACAACTCTTCTTT.

The chain carries TRDV2 and TRDJ1, with 10 bases aligning to TRDD3. With V trimmed by 3 bases and J by 4 bases, 10 bases remained unmatched. Germline loops: CDR1 GEAIGNYY, CDR2 EKD. CDR3 length: 16 amino acids. This chain's CDR3 is CACDRAILGDYDKLIF. Written as DNA, the CDR3 is TGTGCCTGTGACCGGGCCATACTGGGGGATTACGATAAACTCATCTTT.

Of note for this clone: It is likely a read error: a sequence one base away is far more abundant. The genes are TRDV2 and TRDJ3; 10 bases fit TRDD3. The V gene's germline CDR1 is GEAIGNYY and CDR2 EKD. The CDR3 runs to 17 residues. The CDR3 DNA sequence: TGTGCCCGTGACCCCCTACTGGGGGATTGGGACACCCGACAGATGTTTTTC. As protein: CARDPLLGDWDTRQMFF.